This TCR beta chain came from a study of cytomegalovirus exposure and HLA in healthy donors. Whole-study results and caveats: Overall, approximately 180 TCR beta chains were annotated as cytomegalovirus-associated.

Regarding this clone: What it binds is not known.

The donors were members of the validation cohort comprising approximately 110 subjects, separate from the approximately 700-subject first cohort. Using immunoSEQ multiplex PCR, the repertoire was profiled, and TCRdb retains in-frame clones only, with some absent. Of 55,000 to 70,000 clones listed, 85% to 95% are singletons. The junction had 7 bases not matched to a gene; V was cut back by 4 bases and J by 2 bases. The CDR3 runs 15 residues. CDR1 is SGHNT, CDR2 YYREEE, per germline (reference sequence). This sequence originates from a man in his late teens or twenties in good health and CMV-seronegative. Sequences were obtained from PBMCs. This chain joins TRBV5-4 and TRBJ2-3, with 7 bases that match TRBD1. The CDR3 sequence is CASSPGQRPTDTQYF. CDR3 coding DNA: TGTGCCAGCAGCCCGGGACAGCGGCCCACAGATACGCAGTATTTT.